This passage covers 8 T cell receptor beta chains from one sample sequenced in a study of patients and donors after allogeneic stem cell transplantation. A single record per CDR3 protein comes from TCRdb applying MiXCR to the RT-PCR reads. The repertoire holds tens of thousands of distinct CDR3 sequences, with approximately 5.2% as singletons. The sample comprised blood, either unsorted or a sorted T cell fraction (not recorded which). Every receptor here comes from a human donor who was either an allogeneic HSCT recipient or a stem cell or donor lymphocyte infusion donor (not recorded which). It is not recorded whose cells these are; they may come from a transplant donor.

This clonotype showed up many times. The rearrangement joins TRBV7-9 to TRBJ2-7, with D unclear. This CDR3 is built from 11 residues. Germline-derived CDR1 and CDR2 are SEHNR and FQNEAQ (reference sequence). The germline V and J ends were trimmed by 3 bases and 6 bases, with 6 bases remaining between them. The CDR3 is CASSLTTEQYF. The CDR3 DNA follows: TGTGCCAGCAGCTTGACAACCGAGCAGTACTTC.

In this sample, this clonotype turned up many times. The CDR3 loop reads CASSQGLAGGPGNEQFF. The CDR3 nucleotides are TGTGCCAGCAGCCAAGGGCTAGCGGGAGGGCCGGGGAATGAGCAGTTCTTC. The chain couples TRBV3-1 to TRBJ2-1; 12 bases agree with TRBD2. V shed 1 base and J 7 bases; nucleotides not matched to a gene: 8. The CDR3 covers 17 residues. Looked up from germline, CDR1 is LGHDT and CDR2 is YNNKEL (reference sequence).

Ten or more counts support this clonotype. The V and J genes are TRBV28 and TRBJ1-2; the D is unclear. The germline V and J ends were trimmed by 6 bases and 2 bases, with 13 bases remaining between them. The V gene's germline CDR1 is MDHEN and CDR2 SYDVKM. This CDR3 comprises 14 residues. The CDR3 sequence: CASSPPNDNYGYTF. CDR3 in DNA: TGTGCCAGCAGCCCTCCTAACGACAACTATGGCTACACCTTC.

This clonotype was counted ten times or more. V usage is TRBV6-1 and J usage is TRBJ1-5; D perhaps matches TRBD1 (6 bases). Trimming removed 4 bases from V and 4 bases from J, with 14 bases in between. CDR1 and CDR2 from the germline V gene are MNHNS and SASEGT. There are 15 residues in the CDR3. CDR3 in DNA: TGTGCCAGCAGTGGAGCCGGGACACTGAATCAGCCCCAGCATTTT. Translated: CASSGAGTLNQPQHF.

This clonotype was recorded many times. V is TRBV19 and J is TRBJ2-1; perhaps TRBD2 as D (5 bases). Trimming stripped 6 bases from V and 3 bases from J, with 6 bases between. The CDR3 has 12 amino acids. CDR1 and CDR2 (germline): LNHDA, SQIVND (reference sequence). The CDR3 reads CASRDFYNEQFF. CDR3 nucleotide sequence: TGTGCCAGTAGGGACTTCTACAATGAGCAGTTCTTC.

This clonotype was picked up a small number of times. This chain uses TRBV7-3 with TRBJ2-1; TRBD2 matches 8 bases. CDR1 and CDR2 (germline): SGHTA, FQGTGA. The length of the CDR3 is 14 residues. Losses at the gene ends were 2 bases for V and 8 bases for J; bases not matched to a gene: 5. DNA for the CDR3: TGTGCCAGCAGCTTATTAGCGGGGAGCGATGAGCAGTTCTTC. Translation: CASSLLAGSDEQFF.

Ten or more counts support this clonotype. This chain links TRBV11-2 with TRBJ1-1, with 8 bases lining up with TRBD1. This CDR3 comprises 14 residues. With V trimmed by 11 bases and J by 5 bases, 13 bases remained unmatched. Germline CDR1 and CDR2: SGHAT and FQNNGV. The DNA of the CDR3 is TGTGCCTCCTTGGACAGGGCGAGTAGGACTGAAGCTTTCTTT. It codes for CASLDRASRTEAFF. Combining the CDR3 with reference TRBV11-2 and TRBJ1-1 gives the whole variable domain EAGVAQSPRYKIIEKRQSVAFWCNPISGHATLYWYQQILGQGPKLLIQFQNNGVVDDSQLPKDRFSAERLKGVDSTLKIQPAKLEDSAVYLCASLDRASRTEAFFGQGTRLTVV.

By share of the sample, this clonotype is medium-sized (0.01 to 0.1%). The J gene is TRBJ2-5, the V gene TRBV7-8, with D hard to call. Between the trimmed V and J ends, which lost 1 base and 2 bases, there was a span of 5 bases. Per germline, CDR1 SGHVS and CDR2 FQNEAQ. This CDR3 spans 13 amino acids. This chain's CDR3 is CASSLDRQETQYF. Written as DNA, the CDR3 is TGTGCCAGCAGCTTAGACCGGCAAGAGACCCAGTACTTC.